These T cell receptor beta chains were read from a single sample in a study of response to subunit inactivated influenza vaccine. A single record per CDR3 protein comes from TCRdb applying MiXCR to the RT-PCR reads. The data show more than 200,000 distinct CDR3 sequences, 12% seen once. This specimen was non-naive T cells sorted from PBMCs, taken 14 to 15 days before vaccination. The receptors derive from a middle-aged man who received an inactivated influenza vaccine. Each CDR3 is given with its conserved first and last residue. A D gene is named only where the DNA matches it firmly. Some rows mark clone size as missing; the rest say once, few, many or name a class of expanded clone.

CSASPPDRVNQPQHF | TGCAGTGCAAGCCCCCCGGACAGGGTCAATCAGCCCCAGCATTTT | TRBV20-1 | few | TRBJ1-5 | TRBD1
CASSLGGQLYEQYF | TGTGCCAGCAGCTTAGGGGGACAGCTCTACGAGCAGTACTTC | TRBV7-2 | NA | TRBJ2-7 | TRBD1
CASKLWQDDEQFF | TGTGCCAGCAAACTGTGGCAAGACGATGAGCAGTTCTTC | TRBV27 | once | TRBJ2-1 | NA
CSASSGRTLAEQFF | TGCAGTGCTTCTAGCGGGAGGACCTTGGCTGAGCAGTTCTTC | TRBV20-1 | many | TRBJ2-1 | TRBD2
CASSYFVHSEETQYF | TGTGCCAGCAGTTATTTCGTACATTCCGAGGAGACCCAGTACTTC | TRBV6-2/TRBV6-3 | few | TRBJ2-5 | NA
CASRRDRGRIGAFF | TGTGCCAGCAGGAGGGACAGGGGGCGAATTGGAGCTTTCTTT | TRBV6-2/TRBV6-3 | NA | TRBJ1-1 | TRBD1
CSARGGSNQPQHF | TGCAGTGCTAGAGGAGGGAGCAATCAGCCCCAGCATTTT | TRBV20-1 | many | TRBJ1-5 | NA
CSARQTGPETQYF | TGCAGTGCTAGACAGACAGGGCCAGAGACCCAGTACTTC | TRBV20-1 | many | TRBJ2-5 | TRBD1
CSASIGTQRSEAFF | TGCAGCGCTTCGATCGGGACGCAACGATCTGAAGCTTTCTTT | TRBV29-1 | NA | TRBJ1-1 | NA
CASSAGTGFNYGYTF | TGTGCCAGCAGCGCCGGGACAGGGTTTAACTATGGCTACACCTTC | TRBV7-2 | many | TRBJ1-2 | TRBD1
CASSRSAGRQPQHF | TGTGCCAGCAGTCGGTCTGCAGGGCGGCAGCCCCAGCATTTT | TRBV2 | many | TRBJ1-5 | NA
CATSDWGGSNTQYF | TGTGCCACCAGTGATTGGGGGGGCAGCAATACGCAGTATTTT | TRBV6-1 | many | TRBJ2-3 | NA
CASSLGFPLTNTDTQYF | TGTGCCAGCAGCTTGGGATTCCCCTTGACTAACACAGATACGCAGTATTTT | TRBV5-5 | NA | TRBJ2-3 | NA
CASSLAGVPGSETQYF | TGTGCCAGCAGCTTGGCCGGGGTTCCGGGGTCGGAGACCCAGTACTTC | TRBV5-4 | few | TRBJ2-5 | NA
CASSPGASGSGETQYF | TGTGCCAGCAGCCCTGGGGCTAGCGGGAGTGGTGAGACCCAGTACTTC | TRBV9 | few | TRBJ2-5 | TRBD2
CSARGTRNSEKLFF | TGCAGTGCTAGAGGGACCCGGAATAGTGAAAAACTGTTTTTT | TRBV20-1 | NA | TRBJ1-4 | NA
CASSYTPPAGASYEQYF | TGTGCCAGCAGTTACACCCCCCCAGCGGGGGCCTCCTACGAGCAGTACTTC | TRBV6-5 | NA | TRBJ2-7 | TRBD2
CASRLFGGANTGELFF | TGTGCCAGCAGGCTATTCGGGGGCGCGAACACCGGGGAGCTGTTTTTT | TRBV11-1 | many | TRBJ2-2 | NA
CASSVRSGSQDTQYF | TGTGCCAGCAGCGTACGTAGCGGGAGTCAGGATACGCAGTATTTT | TRBV5-6 | few | TRBJ2-3 | TRBD2
CSARKRGVGNIQYF | TGCAGTGCTAGAAAAAGGGGGGTCGGCAACATTCAGTACTTC | TRBV20-1 | few | TRBJ2-4 | NA
CASSFGADSQETQYF | TGCGCCAGCAGCTTCGGCGCAGACTCGCAAGAGACCCAGTACTTC | TRBV5-1 | NA | TRBJ2-5 | NA
CASSPGGTEGEQYF | TGTGCCAGCTCACCCGGTGGGACAGAGGGCGAGCAGTACTTC | TRBV18 | NA | TRBJ2-7 | TRBD1
CASSHTDSTRNTIYF | TGTGCCAGCAGTCACACGGACAGTACCCGAAACACCATATATTTT | TRBV12-3/TRBV12-4 | NA | TRBJ1-3 | NA
CASSLLPSGKSNSPLHF | TGTGCCAGCAGTTTGCTTCCCTCGGGAAAGTCTAATTCACCCCTCCACTTT | TRBV12-3/TRBV12-4 | NA | TRBJ1-6 | NA
CASSPSAGTDTQYF | TGTGCCAGCAGCCCCTCGGCGGGCACCGATACGCAGTATTTT | TRBV7-9 | NA | TRBJ2-3 | NA
CSVEDWDTVGYGYTF | TGCAGCGTTGAAGATTGGGACACCGTGGGCTATGGCTACACCTTC | TRBV29-1 | NA | TRBJ1-2 | NA
CASSPEPSGANVLTF | TGTGCCAGCAGTCCAGAACCCTCTGGGGCCAACGTCCTGACTTTC | TRBV7-2 | NA | TRBJ2-6 | NA
CASSQTLAENYNEQFF | TGCGCCAGCAGCCAAACTCTAGCGGAGAACTACAATGAGCAGTTCTTC | TRBV4-3 | many | TRBJ2-1 | TRBD2
CASSPGTLGGYTF | TGTGCCAGCAGCCCCGGGACGCTGGGTGGCTACACCTTC | TRBV7-2 | few | TRBJ1-2 | NA
CASSLDRVQETQYF | TGCGCCAGCAGTTTAGACAGAGTCCAAGAGACCCAGTACTTC | TRBV5-1 | many | TRBJ2-5 | NA
CASSQLAGPYNEQFF | TGTGCCAGCAGCCAACTAGCGGGCCCCTACAATGAGCAGTTCTTC | TRBV12-3/TRBV12-4 | many | TRBJ2-1 | TRBD2
CSVGQGGRTGPFNEKLFF | TGCAGCGTTGGCCAAGGAGGTCGGACAGGGCCCTTTAATGAAAAACTGTTTTTT | TRBV29-1 | few | TRBJ1-4 | TRBD1
CASSAGQGGVYEQYF | TGTGCCAGCAGCGCCGGACAGGGAGGGGTCTACGAGCAGTACTTC | TRBV5-6 | NA | TRBJ2-7 | NA
CSVHRGPAGEQFF | TGCAGCGTACACAGGGGCCCCGCGGGTGAGCAGTTCTTC | TRBV29-1 | many | TRBJ2-1 | TRBD1
CASSLDWRNNSPLHF | TGCGCCAGCAGCTTGGACTGGAGGAATAATTCACCCCTCCACTTT | TRBV5-1 | NA | TRBJ1-6 | NA
CASSTDPLTLHF | TGTGCCAGCAGTACTGACCCGTTGACCCTCCACTTT | TRBV6-2/TRBV6-3 | NA | TRBJ1-6 | NA
CASSRDGSTGELFF | TGTGCCAGCAGCCGGGACGGATCCACCGGGGAGCTGTTTTTT | TRBV7-8 | few | TRBJ2-2 | NA
CSGTVPKNIQYF | TGCAGCGGGACAGTACCCAAAAACATTCAGTACTTC | TRBV20-1 | few | TRBJ2-4 | TRBD1
CASSFNAVTEAFF | TGCGCCAGCAGCTTTAATGCGGTTACTGAAGCTTTCTTT | TRBV5-1 | few | TRBJ1-1 | NA
CASSGRDRFTGELFF | TGTGCCAGCAGTGGCCGGGACAGGTTCACCGGGGAGCTGTTTTTT | TRBV28 | NA | TRBJ2-2 | TRBD1
CASSLYPPGTLFGANVLTF | TGTGCCAGCAGTTTATATCCCCCAGGGACCCTCTTTGGGGCCAACGTCCTGACTTTC | TRBV27 | NA | TRBJ2-6 | NA
CASKGVNSPLHF | TGTGCCAGCAAGGGGGTGAATTCACCCCTCCACTTT | TRBV12-3/TRBV12-4 | few | TRBJ1-6 | NA
CASSQAGTSRNEQYF | TGTGCCAGCAGCCAAGCTGGGACTAGCCGGAACGAGCAGTACTTC | TRBV3-1 | many | TRBJ2-7 | TRBD2
CSAGHSYNEQFF | TGCAGTGCTGGACACTCCTACAATGAGCAGTTCTTC | TRBV20-1 | NA | TRBJ2-1 | NA
CASSLTGFYGYTF | TGCGCCAGCAGCCTAACAGGGTTCTATGGCTACACCTTC | TRBV5-1 | many | TRBJ1-2 | NA